The 32 T cell receptor beta chains below all came from one sample that was sequenced in a study of blood T cell repertoires in COVID-19. Produced via immunoSEQ multiplex PCR; TCRdb's table is partial and in-frame only. The profile shows about 270,000 clones, about 89% of them singletons. Sequenced material: peripheral blood. All receptors come from a woman aged 60-75 years who had recovered from COVID-19.

The chain is built from TRBV3-1 (or the pseudogene TRBV3-2) and TRBJ2-5, with D perhaps matching TRBD1 (6 bases). Trimming cost V 6 bases and J 9 bases, with 29 bases left between them. Per the germline V gene, CDR1 is LGHDT and CDR2 is YNNKEL (reference sequence). CDR3 length equals 17 residues. The CDR3 region is CASRQSPLTGLKVAQYF. For the CDR3, the DNA is TGTGCCAGCAGGCAATCTCCCTTGACAGGCCTAAAGGTGGCCCAGTACTTC.

J is TRBJ1-1 and V is TRBV12-3 or TRBV12-4; TRBD1 aligns across 8 bases. There are 13 residues in the CDR3. The junction had 10 bases not matched to a gene; V was cut back by 6 bases and J by 10 bases. CDR3: CASSGQGSEVAFF. The CDR3 bases are TGTGCCAGCAGCGGACAGGGATCGGAGGTAGCTTTCTTT.

This clone was counted between two and nine times. This sequence joins TRBV3-1 (or the pseudogene TRBV3-2) and TRBJ1-4, with 9 bases that match TRBD1. The junction had 7 bases not matched to a gene; V was cut back by 3 bases and J by 8 bases. The germline gives CDR1 LGHDT, CDR2 YNNKEL (reference sequence). The CDR3 length is 15 residues. The CDR3 reads CASSQGDRAEEKLFF. The CDR3 bases are TGTGCCAGCAGCCAGGGGGACAGGGCGGAGGAAAAACTGTTTTTT.

This rearrangement joins TRBV28 to TRBJ2-6, with D unresolved. CDR3 length: 15 amino acids. Germline V gives CDR1 MDHEN, CDR2 SYDVKM. Trimming left V 6 bases short and J 0 bases short, with 9 bases between. CDR3 loop: CASREQDSGANVLTF. In nucleotides, the CDR3 is TGTGCCAGCAGAGAGCAGGACTCTGGGGCCAACGTCCTGACTTTC.

The chain links TRBV7-9 to TRBJ1-1, with D perhaps TRBD1 (5 bases). CDR1 is SEHNR and CDR2 is FQNEAQ in the germline V gene (reference sequence). The length of the CDR3 is 12 residues. Trimming shortened V by 3 bases and J by 7 bases, and 9 bases separated the two germline ends. The CDR3 coding sequence is TGTGCCAGCAGCTTGCTGGGGGGTGAAGCTTTCTTT. Translation gives CASSLLGGEAFF.

The chain carries TRBV4-2 and TRBJ2-6; 10 nucleotides line up with TRBD1. Per the germline V gene, CDR1 is LGHNA and CDR2 is YNFKEQ. The V segment lost 4 bases and the J segment 0 bases; nucleotides outside the gene matches: 6. This CDR3 is built from 18 residues. The CDR3 sequence: CASSPGTGASSGANVLTF. The CDR3 nucleotides are TGTGCCAGCAGCCCCGGGACAGGGGCTAGCTCTGGGGCCAACGTCCTGACTTTC.

This clone appeared a single time. The chain links TRBV27 to TRBJ2-5, with a tentative D call TRBD2 (6 bases). Between the trimmed V and J ends, which lost 3 bases and 3 bases, there was a span of 11 bases. Germline CDR1 reads MNHEY; CDR2 reads SMNVEV (reference sequence). The length of the CDR3 is 14 residues. CDR3 protein: CASSFLTGEETQYF. CDR3 nucleotides: TGTGCCAGCAGTTTCTTGACGGGGGAAGAGACCCAGTACTTC.

The V call is TRBV5-6, the J call TRBJ2-2; D possibly corresponds to TRBD2 (6 bases). This CDR3 has 16 residues. V dropped 4 bases and J dropped 2 bases, with 15 bases sitting between them. Per germline, CDR1 SGHDT and CDR2 YYEEEE. CDR3 DNA: TGTGCCAGCAGCCACTTGGGTGGACTAAACACCGGGGAGCTGTTTTTT. As protein: CASSHLGGLNTGELFF.

The chain recombines TRBV9 with TRBJ2-2; 11 bases map to TRBD1. V lost 1 base to trimming and J lost 6 bases; unmatched junction nucleotides: 2. There are 15 residues in the CDR3. Germline values: CDR1 SGDLS, CDR2 YYNGEE. The CDR3 is CASSVRTGGSGELFF. In DNA form, the CDR3 reads TGTGCCAGCAGCGTAAGGACAGGGGGCTCCGGGGAGCTGTTTTTT.

This chain links TRBV12-3 or TRBV12-4 with TRBJ1-5, with unresolved D. Trimming removed 5 bases at V and 7 bases at J, with 12 bases between. This CDR3 has 13 amino acids. CDR3 nucleotides: TGTGCCAGCAGTCCCCATTCCATCCAGCCCCAGCATTTT. Its protein is CASSPHSIQPQHF.

This chain joins TRBV19 and TRBJ1-6; 7 positions match TRBD1. V dropped 4 bases and J dropped 11; count of bases not matched to a gene: 11. The CDR3 covers 15 residues. Germline V gene data show CDR1 as LNHDA and CDR2 as SQIVND (reference sequence). CDR3 coding DNA: TGTGCCAGTAGTAAAACAGGGGCTAGCAGCCCACCCCTCCACTTT. This translates into CASSKTGASSPPLHF. Based on the CDR3 plus reference TRBV19 and TRBJ1-6, the full variable domain is DGGITQSPKYLFRKEGQNVTLSCEQNLNHDAMYWYRQDPGQGLRLIYYSQIVNDFQKGDIAEGYSVSREKKESFPLTVTSAQKNPTAFYLCASSKTGASSPPLHFGNGTRLTVT.

The rearrangement joins TRBV2 to TRBJ2-7; D gene unclear. CDR3 size: 11 residues. The germline CDR1 and CDR2 sequences are SNHLY and FYNNEI. Trimming cost V 7 bases and J 4 bases, with 8 bases left between them. The CDR3 coding sequence is TGTGCCAGCACCAAGGAGTACGAGCAGTACTTC. Encoded protein: CASTKEYEQYF.

V usage is TRBV29-1 and J usage is TRBJ1-1; weak D call: TRBD1 (6 bases). Germline CDR1 SQVTM, CDR2 ANQGSEA. The CDR3 is 10 residues long. The V and J ends lost 7 bases and 6 bases respectively, with 9 bases between them. CDR3 nucleotides: TGCAGCGCCGGACAGCCTGAAGCTTTCTTT. Its translation is CSAGQPEAFF.

The chain uses TRBV11-3 and TRBJ1-3, with D uncertain. CDR1 and CDR2 (germline): SGHNT, YENEEA. Trimming shortened V by 1 base and J by 0 bases, and 13 bases separated the two germline ends. This CDR3 region has 17 residues. For the CDR3, the DNA is TGTGCCAGCAGCTTAGTGCCAGCGAGAAACTCTGGAAACACCATATATTTT. This encodes CASSLVPARNSGNTIYF.

With regard to this clone: The junction departs from germline at one end; a sequencing error may be responsible. For the CDR3, the DNA is TGTGCTAGCAGCTTAGGGACGGGGGGCCAAAATGAGCAGTTCTTC. Residues: CASSLGTGGQNEQFF. The chain combines TRBV7-7 with TRBJ2-1, with D tentatively TRBD2 (7 bases). The CDR3 sequence is 15 residues long. The germline gives CDR1 SSHAT, CDR2 FNYEAQ (reference sequence).

The CDR3 sequence: CASSFADRGYNEQFF. The CDR3 DNA sequence: TGTGCCAGCAGCTTCGCGGACAGGGGATACAATGAGCAGTTCTTC. The chain uses TRBV7-9 and TRBJ2-1; TRBD1 aligns across 9 bases. Germline V gene sequence: CDR1 SEHNR, CDR2 FQNEAQ (reference sequence). This CDR3 region has 15 residues. V trimming: 3 bases; J trimming: 4 bases; junction bases outside the gene matches: 4.

J is TRBJ2-5 and V is TRBV6-1; TRBD2 matches at 10 bases. The V and J ends lost 0 bases and 4 bases, in that order; junction bases with no gene match: 11. This CDR3 contains 18 residues. Germline V gene data show CDR1 as MNHNS and CDR2 as SASEGT. As DNA, the CDR3 is TGTGCCAGCAGTGAAGCCCTCCAGCAGCGGGGGGGCCGAGAGACCCAGTACTTC. Protein: CASSEALQQRGGRETQYF.

The rearrangement joins TRBV18 to TRBJ1-3, with unresolved D. Germline V lookup: CDR1 KGHSH, CDR2 LQKENI. The V end was cut by 2 bases, the J end by 0 bases, with 8 bases between. This CDR3 region has 15 residues. CDR3 region: CASSPSRDSGNTIYF. CDR3 nucleotide sequence: TGTGCCAGCTCACCATCCCGGGACTCTGGAAACACCATATATTTT.

The chain is built from TRBV12-3 or TRBV12-4 and TRBJ2-4, with D unclear. The CDR3 is made up of 11 amino acids. The germline V and J ends were trimmed by 3 bases and 8 bases, with 5 bases remaining between them. The CDR3 sequence is CASSLSYIQYF. As DNA, the CDR3 is TGTGCCAGCAGTTTGAGTTACATTCAGTACTTC.

V usage is TRBV25-1 and J usage is TRBJ1-1; the D gene is possibly TRBD1 (5 bases). Trimming removed 6 bases at V and 4 bases at J, with 18 bases between. CDR1 and CDR2 from the germline V gene are MGHDK and SYGVNS. The CDR3 is made up of 15 amino acids. CDR3 DNA: TGTGCCAGCAGCCGAGCTTGGCGGACATTCACTGAAGCTTTCTTT. It encodes CASSRAWRTFTEAFF. Looking up the rest from reference TRBV25-1 and TRBJ1-1 gives the full variable domain: EADIYQTPRYLVIGTGKKITLECSQTMGHDKMYWYQQDPGMELHLIHYSYGVNSTEKGDLSSESTVSRIRTEHFPLTLESARPSHTSQYLCASSRAWRTFTEAFFGQGTRLTVV.

V is TRBV7-9 and J is TRBJ2-6; D is ambiguous. Germline V gene sequence: CDR1 SEHNR, CDR2 FQNEAQ (reference sequence). This CDR3 is built from 16 residues. V was pared by 1 base and J by 0 bases, with 7 bases between. CDR3 residues: CASSLVTASGANVLTF. The CDR3 DNA reads TGTGCCAGCAGCTTAGTCACAGCCTCTGGGGCCAACGTCCTGACTTTC.

The V call is TRBV6-6, the J call TRBJ2-1, with a possible D match to TRBD1 (5 bases). The CDR3 runs to 12 residues. Trimming removed 5 bases at V and 16 bases at J, with 18 bases between. From germline, CDR1 is MNHNY and CDR2 SVGAGI (reference sequence). This CDR3 reads CASSHPPRAPFF. CDR3 sequence (DNA): TGTGCCAGCAGTCACCCCCCCAGGGCCCCTTTCTTC.

The CDR3 sequence: CASSLFLTRVYNEQFF. The CDR3 nucleotides read TGTGCCAGCAGCTTATTTCTGACCAGGGTTTACAATGAGCAGTTCTTC. The V gene is TRBV7-3, the J gene TRBJ2-1; D is perhaps TRBD1 (5 bases). V lost 2 bases to trimming and J lost 4 bases, with 15 bases between them. Germline V lookup: CDR1 SGHTA, CDR2 FQGTGA. The CDR3 is 16 amino acids.

The V call is TRBV10-3, the J call TRBJ2-5, with a possible D match to TRBD2 (5 bases). This CDR3 is 14 amino acids long. Germline V gives CDR1 ENHRY, CDR2 SYGVKD. V dropped 3 bases and J dropped 5 bases, with 13 bases sitting between them. In nucleotides, the CDR3 is TGTGCCATCAGTGAACCGGGAAGAGGCGAGACCCAGTACTTC. Protein: CAISEPGRGETQYF.

V is TRBV7-9 and J is TRBJ2-2; D perhaps matches TRBD1 (6 bases). Trimming stripped 6 bases from V and 7 bases from J, with 15 bases between. Germline V gives CDR1 SEHNR, CDR2 FQNEAQ (reference sequence). This CDR3 has 14 amino acids. The CDR3 spells CASRWMGADGELFF. The CDR3 DNA reads as TGTGCCAGCAGATGGATGGGGGCGGACGGGGAGCTGTTTTTT.

The chain links TRBV18 to TRBJ1-5, with 9 positions matching TRBD1. The V gene end was trimmed by 1 base and the J gene end by 2 bases; junction bases not matched to a gene: 6. Germline-derived CDR1 and CDR2 are KGHSH and LQKENI. CDR3 length equals 17 residues. In DNA, the CDR3 is TGTGCCAGCTCACCACTCCCCGACAGGGGGGGCAATCAGCCCCAGCATTTT. The encoded protein is CASSPLPDRGGNQPQHF. Complete variable domain (other parts from reference TRBV18 and TRBJ1-5): NAGVMQNPRHLVRRRGQEARLRCSPMKGHSHVYWYRQLPEEGLKFMVYLQKENIIDESGMPKERFSAEFPKEGPSILRIQQVVRGDSAAYFCASSPLPDRGGNQPQHFGDGTRLSIL.

The chain recombines TRBV24-1 with TRBJ2-5; D may be TRBD1 (6 bases). CDR3 length: 11 amino acids. V lost 9 bases and J lost 4, with 8 bases in between. CDR1 is KGHDR and CDR2 is SFDVKD in the germline V gene. The CDR3 sequence is CATGRGETQYF. CDR3 in DNA: TGTGCCACCGGCAGGGGAGAGACCCAGTACTTC.

The chain links TRBV19 to TRBJ1-5, with TRBD1 as a possible D gene (6 bases). Trimming took 5 bases from V and 3 from J, leaving 11 bases between them. The germline gives CDR1 LNHDA, CDR2 SQIVND (reference sequence). This CDR3 is 14 amino acids long. The CDR3: CASSYRVVNQPQHF. CDR3 DNA: TGTGCCAGTAGTTACAGGGTTGTCAATCAGCCCCAGCATTTT.

This chain's CDR3 is CASSQLAGGPQETQYF. CDR3 in DNA: TGTGCCAGCAGCCAATTAGCGGGGGGCCCACAAGAGACCCAGTACTTC. The chain has TRBV14 and TRBJ2-5; 10 positions agree with TRBD2. Per the germline V gene, CDR1 is SGHDN and CDR2 is FVKESK. The V segment lost 2 bases and the J segment 2 bases; nucleotides outside the gene matches: 5. There are 16 residues in the CDR3.

This clone has only one observation. The chain is built from TRBV20-1 and TRBJ2-7; maybe TRBD1 (6 bases). Trimming pared 4 bases from V and 6 bases from J, leaving 10 bases between. CDR3 length: 11 amino acids. Germline V lookup: CDR1 DFQATT, CDR2 SNEGSKA (reference sequence). CDR3 protein: CSATGDAEQYF. The CDR3 DNA sequence: TGCAGTGCTACAGGGGATGCCGAGCAGTACTTC.

The chain has TRBV18 and TRBJ2-1, with 9 bases aligning to TRBD2. V lost 6 bases, J lost 4 bases, and 4 bases stayed unmatched. This CDR3 contains 14 residues. From germline, CDR1 is KGHSH and CDR2 LQKENI. CDR3 coding DNA: TGTGCCAGCTCGTTAGCGGGGGAATACAATGAGCAGTTCTTC. It translates to CASSLAGEYNEQFF.

This clone showed up just once. V is TRBV6-6 and J is TRBJ1-2; D may be TRBD1 (6 bases). Trimming removed 6 bases at V and 4 bases at J, with 12 bases between. Germline V CDR1 and CDR2: MNHNY, SVGAGI (reference sequence). CDR3 length: 13 residues. CDR3 residues: CASSEVRGYGYTF. CDR3 bases: TGTGCCAGCAGCGAGGTCAGGGGCTATGGCTACACCTTC.